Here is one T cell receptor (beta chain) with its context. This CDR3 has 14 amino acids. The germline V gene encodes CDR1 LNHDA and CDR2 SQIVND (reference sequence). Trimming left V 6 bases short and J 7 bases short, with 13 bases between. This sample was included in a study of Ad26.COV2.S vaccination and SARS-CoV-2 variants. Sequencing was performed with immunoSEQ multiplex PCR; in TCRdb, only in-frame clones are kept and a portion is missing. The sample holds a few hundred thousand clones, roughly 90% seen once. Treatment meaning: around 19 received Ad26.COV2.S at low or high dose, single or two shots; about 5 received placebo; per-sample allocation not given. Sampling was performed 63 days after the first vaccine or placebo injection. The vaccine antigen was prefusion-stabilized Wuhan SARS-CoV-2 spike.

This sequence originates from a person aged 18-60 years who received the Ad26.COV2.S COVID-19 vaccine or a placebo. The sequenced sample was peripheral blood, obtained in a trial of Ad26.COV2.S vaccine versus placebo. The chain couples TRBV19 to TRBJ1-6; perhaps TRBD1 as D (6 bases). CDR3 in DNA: TGTGCCAGTAGCCCACAGGGATGGAATTCACCCCTCCACTTT. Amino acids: CASSPQGWNSPLHF.